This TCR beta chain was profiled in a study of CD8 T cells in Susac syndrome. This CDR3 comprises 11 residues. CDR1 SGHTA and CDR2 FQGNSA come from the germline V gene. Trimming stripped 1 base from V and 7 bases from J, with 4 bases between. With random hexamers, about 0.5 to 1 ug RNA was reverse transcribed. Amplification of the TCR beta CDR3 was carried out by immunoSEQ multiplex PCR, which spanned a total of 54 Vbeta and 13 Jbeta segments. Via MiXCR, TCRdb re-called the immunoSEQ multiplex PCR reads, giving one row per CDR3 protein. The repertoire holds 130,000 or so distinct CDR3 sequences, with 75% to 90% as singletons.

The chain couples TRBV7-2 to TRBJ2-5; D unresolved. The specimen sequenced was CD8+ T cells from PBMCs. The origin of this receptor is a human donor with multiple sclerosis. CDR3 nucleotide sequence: TGTGCCAGCAGCTTAGAGGGGACCCAGTACTTC. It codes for CASSLEGTQYF.